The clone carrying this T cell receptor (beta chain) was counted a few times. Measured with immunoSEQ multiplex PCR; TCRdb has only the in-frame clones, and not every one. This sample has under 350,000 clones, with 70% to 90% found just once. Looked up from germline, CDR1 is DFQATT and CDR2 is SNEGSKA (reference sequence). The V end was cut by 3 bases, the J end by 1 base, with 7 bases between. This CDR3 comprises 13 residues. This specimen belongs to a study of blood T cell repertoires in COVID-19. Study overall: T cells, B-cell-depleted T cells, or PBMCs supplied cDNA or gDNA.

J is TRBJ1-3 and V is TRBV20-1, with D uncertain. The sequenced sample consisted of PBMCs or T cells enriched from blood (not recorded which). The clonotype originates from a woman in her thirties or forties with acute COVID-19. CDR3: CSASINSGNTIYF. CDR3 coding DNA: TGCAGTGCTAGTATAAATTCTGGAAACACCATATATTTT.